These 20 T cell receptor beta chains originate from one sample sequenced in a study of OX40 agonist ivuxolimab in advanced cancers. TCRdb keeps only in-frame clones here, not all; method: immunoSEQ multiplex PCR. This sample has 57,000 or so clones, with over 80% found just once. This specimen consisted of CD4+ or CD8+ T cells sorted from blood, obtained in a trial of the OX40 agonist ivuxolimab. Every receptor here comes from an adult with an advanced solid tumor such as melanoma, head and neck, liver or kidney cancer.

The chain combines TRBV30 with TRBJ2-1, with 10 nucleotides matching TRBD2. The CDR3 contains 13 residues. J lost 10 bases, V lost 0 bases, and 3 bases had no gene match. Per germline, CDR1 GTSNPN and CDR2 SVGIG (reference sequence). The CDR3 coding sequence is TGTGCCTGGAGTGTGCTAGCGGGGGAGGAGCAGTTCTTC. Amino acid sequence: CAWSVLAGEEQFF.

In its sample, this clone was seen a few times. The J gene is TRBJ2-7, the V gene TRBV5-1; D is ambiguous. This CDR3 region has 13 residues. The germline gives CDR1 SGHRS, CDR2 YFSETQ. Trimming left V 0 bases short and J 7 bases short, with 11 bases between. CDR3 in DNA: TGCGCCAGCAGCTTGGATCCGCGGAATGAGCAGTACTTC. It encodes CASSLDPRNEQYF.

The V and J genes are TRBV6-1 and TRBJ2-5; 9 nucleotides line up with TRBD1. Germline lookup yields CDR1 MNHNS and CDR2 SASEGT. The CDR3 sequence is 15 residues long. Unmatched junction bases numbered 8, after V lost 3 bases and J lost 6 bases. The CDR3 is CASSDAGTGWQTQYF. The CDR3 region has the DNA TGTGCCAGCAGTGATGCCGGGACAGGGTGGCAGACCCAGTACTTC.

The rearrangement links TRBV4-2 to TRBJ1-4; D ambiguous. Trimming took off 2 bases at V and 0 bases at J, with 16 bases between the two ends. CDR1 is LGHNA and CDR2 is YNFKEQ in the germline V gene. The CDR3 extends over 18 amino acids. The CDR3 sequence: CASSQSPGGPATNEKLFF. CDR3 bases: TGTGCCAGCAGCCAATCCCCTGGAGGACCGGCAACTAATGAAAAACTGTTTTTT.

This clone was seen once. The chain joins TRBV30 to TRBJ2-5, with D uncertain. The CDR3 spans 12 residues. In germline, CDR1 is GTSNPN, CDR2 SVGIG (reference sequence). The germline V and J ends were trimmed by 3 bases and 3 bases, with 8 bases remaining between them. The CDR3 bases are TGTGCCTGGAGCTTGCTCAAAGAGACCCAGTACTTC. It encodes CAWSLLKETQYF.

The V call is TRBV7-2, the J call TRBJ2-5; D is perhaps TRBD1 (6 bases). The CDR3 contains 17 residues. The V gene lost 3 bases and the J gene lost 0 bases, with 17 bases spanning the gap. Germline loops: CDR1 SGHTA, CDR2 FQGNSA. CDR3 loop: CASSFWGTPPYQETQYF. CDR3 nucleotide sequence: TGTGCCAGCAGCTTTTGGGGGACACCTCCGTACCAAGAGACCCAGTACTTC. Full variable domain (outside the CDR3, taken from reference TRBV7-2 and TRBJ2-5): GAGVSQSPSNKVTEKGKDVELRCDPISGHTALYWYRQSLGQGLEFLIYFQGNSAPDKSGLPSDRFSAERTGGSVSTLTIQRTQQEDSAVYLCASSFWGTPPYQETQYFGPGTRLLVL.

The CDR3 DNA is TGTGCCAGCAGCAAATCACTGTCGGGGACAGCAGGGAATGAGCAGTTCTTC. It codes for CASSKSLSGTAGNEQFF. This chain connects TRBV21-1 to TRBJ2-1; TRBD1, the table's D call, was not compared with the DNA. TRBV21-1 constitutes a pseudogene. The CDR3 runs 17 residues.

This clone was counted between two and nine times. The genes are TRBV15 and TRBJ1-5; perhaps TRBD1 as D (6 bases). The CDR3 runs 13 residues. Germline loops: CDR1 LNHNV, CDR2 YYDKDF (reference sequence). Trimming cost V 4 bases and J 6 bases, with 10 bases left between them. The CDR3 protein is CATSTLQGQPQHF. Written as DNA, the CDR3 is TGTGCCACCAGCACATTACAGGGTCAGCCCCAGCATTTT.

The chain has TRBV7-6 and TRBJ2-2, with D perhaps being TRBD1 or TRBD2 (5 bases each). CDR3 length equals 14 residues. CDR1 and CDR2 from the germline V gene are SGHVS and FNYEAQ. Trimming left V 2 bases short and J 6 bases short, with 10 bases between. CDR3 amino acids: CASSLNEGSGELFF. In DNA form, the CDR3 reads TGTGCCAGCAGCTTAAATGAGGGGTCCGGGGAGCTGTTTTTT.

The CDR3 here is CASSYRRGARGGELFF. CDR3 sequence (DNA): TGTGCCAGCAGTTACAGGCGGGGGGCCAGGGGCGGGGAGCTGTTTTTT. This sequence joins TRBV6-6 and TRBJ2-2; 8 bases are shared with TRBD2. The CDR3 runs 16 residues. The germline V gene has CDR1 MNHNY and CDR2 SVGAGI (reference sequence). With V trimmed by 2 bases and J by 7 bases, 9 bases remained unmatched.

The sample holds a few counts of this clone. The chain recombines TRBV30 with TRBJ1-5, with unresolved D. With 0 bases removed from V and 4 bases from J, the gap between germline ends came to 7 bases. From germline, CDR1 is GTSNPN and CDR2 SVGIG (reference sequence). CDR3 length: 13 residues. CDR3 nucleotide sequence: TGTGCCTGGAGTGTGGAGGCAAATCAGCCCCAGCATTTT. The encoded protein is CAWSVEANQPQHF.

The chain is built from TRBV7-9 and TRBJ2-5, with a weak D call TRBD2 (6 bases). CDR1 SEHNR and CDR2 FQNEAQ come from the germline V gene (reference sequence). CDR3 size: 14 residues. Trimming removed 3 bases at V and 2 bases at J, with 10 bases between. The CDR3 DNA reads TGTGCCAGCAGCTTGCGCGGGAATCAAGAGACCCAGTACTTC. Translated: CASSLRGNQETQYF.

The CDR3 here is CASSREGGYSNQPQHF. DNA for the CDR3: TGTGCCAGCAGCCGCGAGGGGGGATATAGCAATCAGCCCCAGCATTTT. The V call is TRBV7-2, the J call TRBJ1-5; D is possibly TRBD1 (6 bases). The CDR3 spans 16 residues. The V end lost 5 bases, the J end lost 0 bases, and 14 bases lay between the germline ends. Germline V gives CDR1 SGHTA, CDR2 FQGNSA. Based on the CDR3 plus reference TRBV7-2 and TRBJ1-5, the full variable domain is GAGVSQSPSNKVTEKGKDVELRCDPISGHTALYWYRQSLGQGLEFLIYFQGNSAPDKSGLPSDRFSAERTGGSVSTLTIQRTQQEDSAVYLCASSREGGYSNQPQHFGDGTRLSIL.

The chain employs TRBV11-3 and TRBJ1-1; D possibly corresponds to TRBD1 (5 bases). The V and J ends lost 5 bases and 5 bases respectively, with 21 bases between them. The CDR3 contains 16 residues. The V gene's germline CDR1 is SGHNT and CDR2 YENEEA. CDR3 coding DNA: TGTGCCAGCAGCCTAGGGCGGAGGGGAGTACAAACTGAAGCTTTCTTT. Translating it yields CASSLGRRGVQTEAFF.

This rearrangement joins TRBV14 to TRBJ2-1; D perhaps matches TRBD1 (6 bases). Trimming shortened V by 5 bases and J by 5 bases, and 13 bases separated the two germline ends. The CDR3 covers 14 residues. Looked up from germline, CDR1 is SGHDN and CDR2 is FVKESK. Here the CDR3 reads CASSFGQLNNEQFF. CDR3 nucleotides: TGTGCCAGCAGCTTCGGACAGCTAAACAATGAGCAGTTCTTC.

CDR3 in DNA: TGCGCCAGCAGCCAAGATACCCCCACCCAACCAGGAGGGTGGCCCCAGCATTTT. It codes for CASSQDTPTQPGGWPQHF. V is TRBV4-1 and J is TRBJ1-5; D ambiguous. Trimming stripped 0 bases from V and 9 bases from J, with 24 bases between. CDR1 is MGHRA and CDR2 is YSYEKL in the germline V gene. The CDR3 is 18 residues long.

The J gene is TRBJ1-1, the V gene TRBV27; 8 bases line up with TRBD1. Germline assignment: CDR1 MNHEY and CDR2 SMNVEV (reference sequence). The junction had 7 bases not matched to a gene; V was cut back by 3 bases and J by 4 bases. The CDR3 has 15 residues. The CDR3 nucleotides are TGTGCCAGCAGTTTTGCCCGACAGGGGCGCACTGAAGCTTTCTTT. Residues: CASSFARQGRTEAFF.

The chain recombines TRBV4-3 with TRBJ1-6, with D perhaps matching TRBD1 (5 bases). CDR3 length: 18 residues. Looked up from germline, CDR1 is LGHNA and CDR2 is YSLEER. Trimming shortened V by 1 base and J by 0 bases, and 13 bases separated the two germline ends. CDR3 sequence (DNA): TGCGCCAGCAGCCAAGTAACAGGAACGGGCTCCTATAATTCACCCCTCCACTTT. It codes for CASSQVTGTGSYNSPLHF.

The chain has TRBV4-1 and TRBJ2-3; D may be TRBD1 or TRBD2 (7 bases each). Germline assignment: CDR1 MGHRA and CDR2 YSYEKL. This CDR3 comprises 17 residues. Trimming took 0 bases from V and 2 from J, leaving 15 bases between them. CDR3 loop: CASSQELRGGNTDTQYF. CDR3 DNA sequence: TGCGCCAGCAGCCAAGAGCTCAGGGGGGGTAACACAGATACGCAGTATTTT.

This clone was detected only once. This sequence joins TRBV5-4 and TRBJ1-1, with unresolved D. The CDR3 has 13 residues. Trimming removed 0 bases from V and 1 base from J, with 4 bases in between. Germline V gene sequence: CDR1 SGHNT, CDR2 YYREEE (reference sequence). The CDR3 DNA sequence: TGTGCCAGCAGCTTGGCGTGGAACACTGAAGCTTTCTTT. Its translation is CASSLAWNTEAFF.